These 25 T cell receptor beta chains came from one sample sequenced in a study of cytomegalovirus exposure and HLA in healthy donors. The protocol was immunoSEQ multiplex PCR, while the TCRdb copy is restricted to in-frame clones and leaves out a portion. Of about 280,000 clones in the sample, 85% to 90% were seen once. Sequenced: PBMCs. The receptors stem from a woman aged 18-29 years in good health and CMV-seronegative.

The V and J genes are TRBV10-3 and TRBJ2-7; D is unclear. The CDR3 contains 11 residues. From germline, CDR1 is ENHRY and CDR2 SYGVKD. Trimming removed 3 bases at V and 3 bases at J, with 3 bases between. CDR3 DNA: TGTGCCATCAGTGACAGCTACGAGCAGTACTTC. It specifies CAISDSYEQYF.

The genes are TRBV9 and TRBJ1-2; D is possibly TRBD1 (6 bases). With 3 bases removed from V and 8 bases from J, the gap between germline ends came to 17 bases. The CDR3 totals 14 residues. Germline lookup yields CDR1 SGDLS and CDR2 YYNGEE. This CDR3 is CASSASWGLMGYTF. The CDR3 coding sequence is TGTGCCAGCAGCGCCTCCTGGGGGCTTATGGGCTACACCTTC.

CDR3 loop: CASQFGQVNTEAFF. CDR3 DNA sequence: TGCGCCAGCCAGTTCGGACAGGTGAACACTGAAGCTTTCTTT. The chain is built from TRBV10-2 and TRBJ1-1; 7 bases align to TRBD1. The germline V gene encodes CDR1 WSHSY and CDR2 SAAADI. V shed 8 bases and J 0 bases; nucleotides not matched to a gene: 6. CDR3 length: 14 amino acids.

V and J are TRBV28 and TRBJ2-7; TRBD2 matches at 8 bases. Per germline, CDR1 MDHEN and CDR2 SYDVKM. With V trimmed by 4 bases and J by 6 bases, 5 bases remained unmatched. The CDR3 is 13 amino acids. DNA for the CDR3: TGTGCCAGCAGTTCGCAGGCGGGGGGCGAGCAGTACTTC. Its translation is CASSSQAGGEQYF.

The CDR3 bases are TGTGCCAGTAGCGCGGGACTAGCGGGAGGTAGGGGGTACGAGCAGTACTTC. Its translation: CASSAGLAGGRGYEQYF. V and J are TRBV19 and TRBJ2-7, with 15 bases aligning to TRBD2. V was clipped by 6 bases and J by 4 bases; unmatched bases: 10. Germline lookup yields CDR1 LNHDA and CDR2 SQIVND (reference sequence). This CDR3 has 17 amino acids.

V is TRBV4-1 and J is TRBJ1-1; D may be TRBD1 (5 bases). CDR3 length: 15 residues. Trimming removed 4 bases at V and 2 bases at J, with 14 bases between. From germline, CDR1 is MGHRA and CDR2 YSYEKL. The CDR3 protein is CASSLGVDGNTEAFF. Written as DNA, the CDR3 is TGCGCCAGCAGCCTAGGGGTTGATGGAAACACTGAAGCTTTCTTT.

The chain links TRBV28 to TRBJ1-5, with D maybe TRBD1 (5 bases). This CDR3 has 15 amino acids. V gave up 7 bases and J gave up 4 bases, with 17 bases separating them. CDR1 is MDHEN, CDR2 SYDVKM, per germline. The CDR3 bases are TGTGCCAGCATCAAAGGGGCTGGGTGGAATCAGCCCCAGCATTTT. Translating gives CASIKGAGWNQPQHF.

V is TRBV6-1 and J is TRBJ2-1; perhaps TRBD2 as D (6 bases). Trimming took 7 bases from V and 8 from J, leaving 18 bases between them. The germline V gene has CDR1 MNHNS and CDR2 SASEGT. The CDR3 sequence is 14 residues long. The CDR3, as DNA: TGTGCCAGCACGGTTTCGCTAGCGTTGGATGAGCAGTTCTTC. Translating gives CASTVSLALDEQFF.

This clone was seen only once. This sequence joins TRBV29-1 and TRBJ2-7; perhaps TRBD1 as D (5 bases). The V gene's germline CDR1 is SQVTM and CDR2 ANQGSEA. The CDR3 length is 14 residues. V was cut by 6 bases and J by 5 bases, with 20 bases left in between. CDR3 sequence reads: CSVGQQGTHHEQYF. The DNA of the CDR3 is TGCAGCGTAGGCCAGCAGGGAACCCACCACGAGCAGTACTTC.

The genes are TRBV10-3 and TRBJ2-1; 11 bases map to TRBD2. This CDR3 contains 19 residues. V shed 6 bases, J shed 0 bases, and the junction held 13 bases outside the gene matches. Germline V CDR1 and CDR2: ENHRY, SYGVKD. For the CDR3, the DNA is TGTGCCATCAGGGGGCCCGGGACTAGCGGAGACAGCTCCTACAATGAGCAGTTCTTC. Encoded protein: CAIRGPGTSGDSSYNEQFF.

The CDR3 DNA follows: TGCAGCGTTGGCAGGGAGGGAGCTTTCTTT. Translating it yields CSVGREGAFF. This chain joins TRBV29-1 and TRBJ1-1; the D gene is possibly TRBD1 (5 bases). Trimming pared 4 bases from V and 10 bases from J, leaving 10 bases between. The CDR3 is 10 amino acids. Germline lookup yields CDR1 SQVTM and CDR2 ANQGSEA.

The chain has TRBV28 and TRBJ2-7; a weak D match, TRBD2 (5 bases). V was clipped by 4 bases and J by 5 bases, with 15 bases between them. The CDR3 length is 14 residues. CDR1 MDHEN and CDR2 SYDVKM come from the germline V gene. The CDR3 region has the DNA TGTGCCAGCAGTTCCCCGGGGATCCGGGACGAGCAGTACTTC. This gives the protein CASSSPGIRDEQYF. Supplemented by reference TRBV28 and TRBJ2-7, the full variable domain reads DVKVTQSSRYLVKRTGEKVFLECVQDMDHENMFWYRQDPGLGLRLIYFSYDVKMKEKGDIPEGYSVSREKKERFSLILESASTNQTSMYLCASSSPGIRDEQYFGPGTRLTVT.

This clone has only one observation. The chain has TRBV5-1 and TRBJ2-1, with TRBD2 matching over 13 bases. Germline V CDR1 and CDR2: SGHRS, YFSETQ. The CDR3 spans 18 residues. V lost 1 base, J lost 2 bases, and 6 bases stayed unmatched. The chain's CDR3 is CASSLLGTSGIAYNEQFF. The CDR3 DNA reads as TGCGCCAGCAGCTTGCTCGGGACTAGCGGGATAGCCTACAATGAGCAGTTCTTC.

The count of this clone is one. V is TRBV6-5 and J is TRBJ2-1, with D possibly matching TRBD2 (6 bases). CDR3 length equals 13 residues. Germline loops: CDR1 MNHEY, CDR2 SVGAGI. V lost 6 bases to trimming and J lost 4 bases, with 10 bases between them. The CDR3 coding sequence is TGTGCCAGCAGCAACGCGGGGTACAATGAGCAGTTCTTC. Translating gives CASSNAGYNEQFF.

The rearrangement joins TRBV7-3 to TRBJ2-3; 9 bases fit TRBD2. The CDR3 length is 16 residues. V dropped 4 bases and J dropped 9; count of bases not matched to a gene: 14. Germline lookup yields CDR1 SGHTA and CDR2 FQGTGA. The chain's CDR3 is CASSSSMAGGPETQYF. CDR3 nucleotides: TGTGCCAGCAGCTCCTCGATGGCGGGAGGGCCTGAGACGCAGTATTTT. The whole variable domain, filled in from reference TRBV7-3 and TRBJ2-3, reads GAGVSQTPSNKVTEKGKYVELRCDPISGHTALYWYRQSLGQGPEFLIYFQGTGAADDSGLPNDRFFAVRPEGSVSTLKIQRTERGDSAVYLCASSSSMAGGPETQYFGPGTRLTVL.

The chain joins TRBV30 to TRBJ2-5, with 9 positions matching TRBD2. Germline CDR1 is GTSNPN and CDR2 is SVGIG (reference sequence). This CDR3 has 18 amino acids. V gave up 2 bases and J gave up 5 bases; unmatched junction bases: 18. The CDR3 region has the DNA TGTGCCTGGAGTCAGACCCCTAGCGGGAAGCCCTCCGGGGAGACCCAGTACTTC. It encodes CAWSQTPSGKPSGETQYF. The whole variable domain, remainder taken from reference TRBV30 and TRBJ2-5, is SQTIHQWPATLVQPVGSPLSLECTVEGTSNPNLYWYRQAAGRGLQLLFYSVGIGQISSEVPQNLSASRPQDRQFILSSKKLLLSDSGFYLCAWSQTPSGKPSGETQYFGPGTRLLVL.

This chain links TRBV15 with TRBJ2-4; D is unresolved. CDR3 size: 16 residues. Germline-derived CDR1 and CDR2 are LNHNV and YYDKDF (reference sequence). Trimming took 5 bases from V and 3 from J, leaving 17 bases between them. As DNA, the CDR3 is TGTGCCACCAGCCAAGGAGCTAGTCGAAGCAAAAACATTCAGTACTTC. As protein: CATSQGASRSKNIQYF.

The gene calls are TRBV27 and TRBJ2-7; no clear D. CDR3 length equals 14 residues. CDR1 is MNHEY and CDR2 is SMNVEV in the germline V gene (reference sequence). With 4 bases removed from V and 1 base from J, the gap between germline ends came to 11 bases. The CDR3 reads CASSYTLTSYEQYF. In DNA form, the CDR3 reads TGTGCCAGCAGTTACACATTAACATCCTACGAGCAGTACTTC.

The chain has TRBV7-8 and TRBJ1-2, with 7 nucleotides matching TRBD1. CDR3 length equals 15 residues. Looked up from germline, CDR1 is SGHVS and CDR2 is FQNEAQ. The V segment lost 0 bases and the J segment 4 bases; nucleotides outside the gene matches: 5. In DNA, the CDR3 is TGTGCCAGCAGCTTAGCCCCGACAGGGAGCTATGGCTACACCTTC. It specifies CASSLAPTGSYGYTF.

This chain links TRBV4-1 with TRBJ1-4; unclear D gene. Between the trimmed V and J ends, which lost 0 bases and 5 bases, there was a span of 19 bases. The CDR3 spans 18 residues. Germline CDR1 and CDR2: MGHRA and YSYEKL. CDR3: CASSQDALEALGNEKLFF. For the CDR3, the DNA is TGCGCCAGCAGCCAAGATGCTTTAGAAGCCTTGGGCAATGAAAAACTGTTTTTT.

The J gene is TRBJ2-1, the V gene TRBV5-1; tentatively, D is TRBD2 (6 bases). The CDR3 sequence is 14 residues long. CDR1 is SGHRS, CDR2 YFSETQ, per germline. Trimming cost V 5 bases and J 3 bases, with 12 bases left between them. The CDR3 loop reads CASRPGSGYNEQFF. CDR3 coding DNA: TGCGCCAGCAGACCCGGGAGTGGCTACAATGAGCAGTTCTTC. The full variable domain, rest sourced from reference TRBV5-1 and TRBJ2-1, is KAGVTQTPRYLIKTRGQQVTLSCSPISGHRSVSWYQQTPGQGLQFLFEYFSETQRNKGNFPGRFSGRQFSNSRSEMNVSTLELGDSALYLCASRPGSGYNEQFFGPGTRLTVL.

This rearrangement joins TRBV28 to TRBJ2-7; 7 nucleotides match TRBD2. Germline loops: CDR1 MDHEN, CDR2 SYDVKM. With V trimmed by 6 bases and J by 0 bases, 8 bases remained unmatched. This CDR3 is 15 amino acids long. This CDR3 is CASRYGGSASYEQYF. CDR3 nucleotides: TGTGCCAGCAGATATGGCGGGAGTGCCTCCTACGAGCAGTACTTC.

The chain uses TRBV7-6 and TRBJ1-2; D is uncertain. V was pared by 3 bases and J by 8 bases, with 10 bases between. CDR3 length equals 12 residues. The germline V gene encodes CDR1 SGHVS and CDR2 FNYEAQ. This CDR3 reads CASSFTNEGYTF. In DNA, the CDR3 is TGTGCCAGCAGCTTCACGAACGAGGGCTACACCTTC.

The J gene is TRBJ1-2, the V gene TRBV10-3; 10 nucleotides align to TRBD1. From germline, CDR1 is ENHRY and CDR2 SYGVKD. This CDR3 has 15 amino acids. The junction had 12 bases not matched to a gene; V was cut back by 10 bases and J by 4 bases. For the CDR3, the DNA is TGTGCCACAGGGACAGGGGAAATCCCAGTCTATGGCTACACCTTC. This codes for CATGTGEIPVYGYTF.

The rearrangement joins TRBV11-2 to TRBJ1-3; 7 nucleotides align to TRBD1. The CDR3 totals 19 residues. Germline V gene data show CDR1 as SGHAT and CDR2 as FQNNGV. The V segment lost 1 base and the J segment 0 bases; nucleotides outside the gene matches: 12. This CDR3 reads CASSLAGVRQGSSGNTIYF. In DNA form, the CDR3 reads TGTGCCAGCAGCTTAGCGGGTGTAAGACAGGGAAGCTCTGGAAACACCATATATTTT.